This TCR beta chain was identified in a study of T cell responses to AZD1222 COVID-19 vaccine. The study, taken as a whole, reports: CD4 TCRs covered the whole spike, strongest at regions 160-218 and 743-854.

Clones were sequenced by immunoSEQ multiplex PCR, and TCRdb holds only the in-frame ones, with some missing. Seen here are fewer than 140,000 clones, 80% to 95% observed once, and the top ten hold under 8.5%. With regard to this clone: Its antigen is undetermined.

CDR3 size: 13 residues. The germline CDR1 and CDR2 sequences are LGHDT and YNNKEL (reference sequence). Between the trimmed V and J ends, which lost 0 bases and 6 bases, there was a span of 6 bases. V usage is TRBV3-1 (or the pseudogene TRBV3-2) and J usage is TRBJ1-5; D ambiguous. This TCR was recovered from an adult who received the AZD1222 COVID-19 vaccine. Material: peripheral blood, obtained 28 days after the second AZD1222 dose. CDR3 residues: CASSQEIGQPQHF. In DNA form, the CDR3 reads TGTGCCAGCAGCCAAGAAATCGGTCAGCCCCAGCATTTT.